This TCR beta chain was sequenced in a study of blood T cell repertoires in COVID-19. Clones were sequenced by immunoSEQ multiplex PCR, and TCRdb holds only the in-frame ones, with some missing. The profile shows hundreds of thousands of clones, more than 75% of them singletons. CDR3 size: 14 residues. In germline, CDR1 is LNHDA, CDR2 SQIVND (reference sequence). V lost 5 bases to trimming and J lost 2 bases; unmatched junction nucleotides: 3. The clonotype originates from a woman between 50 and 59 years old who had recovered from COVID-19. The source material was PBMCs or T cells enriched from blood (not recorded which). The rearrangement uses TRBV19 and TRBJ1-5; 7 bases match TRBD1. CDR3 sequence: CASSYTGGNQPQHF. The CDR3 region has the DNA TGTGCCAGTAGTTATACAGGGGGCAATCAGCCCCAGCATTTT.